This T cell receptor (beta chain) was recorded in a study of shared clonotypes between healthy human individuals. Germline values: CDR1 SGHVS, CDR2 FNYEAQ. Trimming pared 8 bases from V and 3 bases from J, leaving 8 bases between. This CDR3 is built from 12 residues. Sequencing used immunoSEQ multiplex PCR; TCRdb keeps in-frame clones, though not all of them. This table has approximately 2.1 million clones, approximately 95% appearing once. This TCR was recovered from a man aged 18 to 30 in good health. Some clones in this sample may be carry-over from other donors' samples. The sequenced sample consisted of naive CD4+ T cells from PBMCs. Subset noted: CD45RA+ positively selected. The genes are TRBV7-6 and TRBJ1-3; D gene uncertain. The CDR3 protein is CASASDGNTIYF. The CDR3 nucleotides read TGTGCCAGCGCCTCTGATGGAAACACCATATATTTT.